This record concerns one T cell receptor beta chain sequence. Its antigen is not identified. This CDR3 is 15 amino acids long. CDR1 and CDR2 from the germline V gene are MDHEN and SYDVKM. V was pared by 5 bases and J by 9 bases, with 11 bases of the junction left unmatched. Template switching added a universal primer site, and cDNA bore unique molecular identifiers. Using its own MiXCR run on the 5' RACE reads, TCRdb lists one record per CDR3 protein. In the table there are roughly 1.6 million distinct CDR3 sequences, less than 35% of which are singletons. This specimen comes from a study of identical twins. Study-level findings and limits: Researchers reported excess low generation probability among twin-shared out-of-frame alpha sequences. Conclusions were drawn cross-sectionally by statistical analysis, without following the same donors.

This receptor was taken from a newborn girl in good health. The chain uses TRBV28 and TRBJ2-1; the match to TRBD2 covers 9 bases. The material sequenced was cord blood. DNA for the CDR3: TGTGCCAGCAGTGCTAGCGGGAAGTATGAGGGTGAGCAGTTCTTC. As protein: CASSASGKYEGEQFF.